The table lists the clone carrying this T cell receptor (beta chain) with a few counts. The antigen remains unidentified. The data were taken from a study of T cell responses to AZD1222 COVID-19 vaccine. Study conclusions and caveats: The reported proportion of spike-specific TCRs targeting unmutated variant regions was nearly half.

Data came from immunoSEQ multiplex PCR; TCRdb stores just in-frame clones and leaves some out. This sample has around 100,000 clones, with 90% found just once. Germline lookup yields CDR1 SGHRS and CDR2 YFSETQ. CDR3 length equals 12 residues. V was clipped by 5 bases and J by 6 bases, with 6 bases between them. This TCR was sampled from an adult in good health. Sequenced material: peripheral blood, taken on day 0 of AZD1222 vaccination. The J gene is TRBJ1-6, the V gene TRBV5-1; D not certain. The CDR3 DNA sequence: TGCGCCAGCAGAACTGGTAATTCACCCCTCCACTTT. Amino acid sequence: CASRTGNSPLHF.